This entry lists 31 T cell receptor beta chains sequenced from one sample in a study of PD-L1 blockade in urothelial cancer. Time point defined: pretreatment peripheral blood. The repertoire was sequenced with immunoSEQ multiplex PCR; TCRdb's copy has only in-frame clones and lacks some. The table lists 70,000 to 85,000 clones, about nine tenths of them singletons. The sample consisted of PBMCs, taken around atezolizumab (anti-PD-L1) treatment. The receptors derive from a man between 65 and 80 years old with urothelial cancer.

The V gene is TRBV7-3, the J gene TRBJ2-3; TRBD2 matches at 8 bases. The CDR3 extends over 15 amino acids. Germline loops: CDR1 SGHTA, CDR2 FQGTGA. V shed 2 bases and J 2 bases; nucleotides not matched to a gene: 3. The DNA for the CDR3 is TGTGCCAGCAGCTTAGGCGGGAGGATCACAGATACGCAGTATTTT. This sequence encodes CASSLGGRITDTQYF.

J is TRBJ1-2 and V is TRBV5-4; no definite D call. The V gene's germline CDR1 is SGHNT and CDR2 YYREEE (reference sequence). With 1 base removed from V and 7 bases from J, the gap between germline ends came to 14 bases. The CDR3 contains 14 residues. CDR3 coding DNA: TGTGCCAGCAGCTTGAGTTGGAGTCCGGGTGGCTACACCTTC. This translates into CASSLSWSPGGYTF. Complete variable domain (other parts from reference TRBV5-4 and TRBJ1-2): ETGVTQSPTHLIKTRGQQVTLRCSSQSGHNTVSWYQQALGQGPQFIFQYYREEENGRGNFPPRFSGLQFPNYSSELNVNALELDDSALYLCASSLSWSPGGYTFGSGTRLTVV.

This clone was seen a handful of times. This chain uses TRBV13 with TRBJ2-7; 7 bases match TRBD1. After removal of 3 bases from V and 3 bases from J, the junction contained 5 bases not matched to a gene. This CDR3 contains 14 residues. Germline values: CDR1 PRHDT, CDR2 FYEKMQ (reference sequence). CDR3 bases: TGTGCCAGCAGCTTCCCGGGACAGTTCTACGAGCAGTACTTC. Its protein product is CASSFPGQFYEQYF.

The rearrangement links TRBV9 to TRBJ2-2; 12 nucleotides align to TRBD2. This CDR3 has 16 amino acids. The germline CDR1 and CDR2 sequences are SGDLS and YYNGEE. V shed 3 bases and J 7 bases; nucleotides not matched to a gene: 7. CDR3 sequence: CASSETSGRIFGELFF. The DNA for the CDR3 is TGTGCCAGCAGCGAAACTAGCGGGAGGATATTCGGGGAGCTGTTTTTT.

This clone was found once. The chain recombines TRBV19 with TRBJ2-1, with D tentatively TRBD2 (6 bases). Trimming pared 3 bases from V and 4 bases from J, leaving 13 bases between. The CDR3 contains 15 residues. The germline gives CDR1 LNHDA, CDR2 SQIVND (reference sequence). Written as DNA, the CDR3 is TGTGCCAGTAGTATCTCGAGCGGGCAATACAATGAGCAGTTCTTC. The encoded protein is CASSISSGQYNEQFF.

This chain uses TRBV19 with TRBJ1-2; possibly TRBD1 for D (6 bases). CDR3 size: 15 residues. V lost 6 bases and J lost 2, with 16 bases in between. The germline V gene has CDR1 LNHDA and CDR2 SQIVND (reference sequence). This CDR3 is CASSSVSDRNYGYTF. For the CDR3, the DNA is TGTGCCAGTAGCTCAGTGTCCGACAGGAACTATGGCTACACCTTC.

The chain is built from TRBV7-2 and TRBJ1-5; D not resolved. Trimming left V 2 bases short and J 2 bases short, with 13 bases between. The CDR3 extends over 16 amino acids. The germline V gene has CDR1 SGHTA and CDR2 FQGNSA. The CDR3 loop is CASSLTRVTRNQPQHF. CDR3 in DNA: TGTGCCAGCAGCTTAACTAGGGTTACGCGCAATCAGCCCCAGCATTTT. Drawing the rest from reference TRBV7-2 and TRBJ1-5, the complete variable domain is GAGVSQSPSNKVTEKGKDVELRCDPISGHTALYWYRQSLGQGLEFLIYFQGNSAPDKSGLPSDRFSAERTGGSVSTLTIQRTQQEDSAVYLCASSLTRVTRNQPQHFGDGTRLSIL.

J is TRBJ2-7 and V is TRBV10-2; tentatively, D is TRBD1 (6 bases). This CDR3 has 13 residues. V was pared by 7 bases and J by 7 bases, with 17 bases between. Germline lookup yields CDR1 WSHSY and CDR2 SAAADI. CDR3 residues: CASIPQGLGEQYF. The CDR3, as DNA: TGCGCCAGCATTCCCCAGGGGCTGGGGGAGCAGTACTTC.

The CDR3 protein is CASSQNGWNEQFF. In DNA form, the CDR3 reads TGTGCCAGTAGTCAAAACGGTTGGAATGAGCAGTTCTTC. The V and J genes are TRBV19 and TRBJ2-1; D gene unclear. CDR1 LNHDA and CDR2 SQIVND come from the germline V gene (reference sequence). CDR3 length: 13 amino acids. Trimming shortened V by 5 bases and J by 7 bases, and 12 bases separated the two germline ends.

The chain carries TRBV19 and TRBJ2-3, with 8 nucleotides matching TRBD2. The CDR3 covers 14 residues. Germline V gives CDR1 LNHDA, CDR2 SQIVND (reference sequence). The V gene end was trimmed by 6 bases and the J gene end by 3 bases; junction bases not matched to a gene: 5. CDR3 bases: TGTGCCAGTAGGGTCACTAGCGGAACAGATACGCAGTATTTT. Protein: CASRVTSGTDTQYF. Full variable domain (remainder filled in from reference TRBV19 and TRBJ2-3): DGGITQSPKYLFRKEGQNVTLSCEQNLNHDAMYWYRQDPGQGLRLIYYSQIVNDFQKGDIAEGYSVSREKKESFPLTVTSAQKNPTAFYLCASRVTSGTDTQYFGPGTRLTVL.

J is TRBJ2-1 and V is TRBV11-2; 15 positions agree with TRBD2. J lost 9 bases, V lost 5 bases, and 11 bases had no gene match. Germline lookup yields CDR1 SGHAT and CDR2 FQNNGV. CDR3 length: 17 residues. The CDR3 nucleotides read TGTGCCAGCAGCCCACCGGGACTAGCGGGAGGAGTTGTTGAGCAGTTCTTC. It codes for CASSPPGLAGGVVEQFF.

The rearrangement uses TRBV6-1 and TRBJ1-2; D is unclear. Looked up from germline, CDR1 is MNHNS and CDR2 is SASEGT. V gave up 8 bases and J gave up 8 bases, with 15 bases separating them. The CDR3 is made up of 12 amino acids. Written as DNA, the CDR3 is TGTGCCAGCCAGGAGGACTCGAGGGGCTACACCTTC. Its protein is CASQEDSRGYTF.

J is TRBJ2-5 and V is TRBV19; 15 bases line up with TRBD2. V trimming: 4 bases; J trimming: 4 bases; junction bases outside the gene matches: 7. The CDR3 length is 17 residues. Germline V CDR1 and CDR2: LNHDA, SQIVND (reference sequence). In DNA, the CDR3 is TGTGCCAGTAGTAGGACTAGCGGGAGGGCTAGTCGAGAGACCCAGTACTTC. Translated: CASSRTSGRASRETQYF.

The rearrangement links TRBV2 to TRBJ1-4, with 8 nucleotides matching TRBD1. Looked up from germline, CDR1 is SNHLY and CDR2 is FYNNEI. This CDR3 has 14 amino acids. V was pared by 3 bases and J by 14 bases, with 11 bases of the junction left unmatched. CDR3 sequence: CASSEVRGQEVLFF. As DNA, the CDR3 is TGTGCCAGCAGTGAGGTCAGGGGGCAAGAGGTTCTGTTTTTT.

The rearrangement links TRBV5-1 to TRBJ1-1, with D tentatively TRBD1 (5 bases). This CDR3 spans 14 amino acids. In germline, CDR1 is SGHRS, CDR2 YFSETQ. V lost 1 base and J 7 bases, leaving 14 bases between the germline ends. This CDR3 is CASSLRWGGDEAFF. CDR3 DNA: TGCGCCAGCAGCTTGAGGTGGGGCGGTGATGAAGCTTTCTTT.

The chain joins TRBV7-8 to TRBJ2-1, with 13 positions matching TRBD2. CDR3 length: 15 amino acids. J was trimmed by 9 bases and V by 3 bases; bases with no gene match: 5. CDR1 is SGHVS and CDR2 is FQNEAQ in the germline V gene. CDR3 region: CASSFRTSGSSEQFF. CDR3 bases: TGTGCCAGCAGCTTTAGGACTAGCGGGAGTTCTGAGCAGTTCTTC. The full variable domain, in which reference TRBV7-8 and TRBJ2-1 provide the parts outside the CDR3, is GAGVSQSPRYKVAKRGQDVALRCDPISGHVSLFWYQQALGQGPEFLTYFQNEAQLDKSGLPSDRFFAERPEGSVSTLKIQRTQQEDSAVYLCASSFRTSGSSEQFFGPGTRLTVL.

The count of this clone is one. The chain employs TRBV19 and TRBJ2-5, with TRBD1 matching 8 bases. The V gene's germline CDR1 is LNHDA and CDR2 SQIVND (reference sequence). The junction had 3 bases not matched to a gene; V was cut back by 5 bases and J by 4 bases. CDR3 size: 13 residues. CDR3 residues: CASSSDRGETQYF. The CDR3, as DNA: TGTGCCAGTAGTTCAGACAGGGGAGAGACCCAGTACTTC.

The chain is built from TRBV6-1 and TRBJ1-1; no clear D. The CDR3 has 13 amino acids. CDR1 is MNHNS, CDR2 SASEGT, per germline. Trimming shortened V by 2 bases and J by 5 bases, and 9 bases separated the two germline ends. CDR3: CASSEPERTEAFF. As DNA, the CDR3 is TGTGCCAGCAGTGAACCGGAGAGGACTGAAGCTTTCTTT.

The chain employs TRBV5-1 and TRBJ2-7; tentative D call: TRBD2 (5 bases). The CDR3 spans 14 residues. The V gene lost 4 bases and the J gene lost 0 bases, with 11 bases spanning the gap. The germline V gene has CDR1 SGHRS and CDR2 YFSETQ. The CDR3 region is CASSLILDSYEQYF. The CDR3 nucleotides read TGCGCCAGCAGCCTCATACTAGACTCCTACGAGCAGTACTTC.

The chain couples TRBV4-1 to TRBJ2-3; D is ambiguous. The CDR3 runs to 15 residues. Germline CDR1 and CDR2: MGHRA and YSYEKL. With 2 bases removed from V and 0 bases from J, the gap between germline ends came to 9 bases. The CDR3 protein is CASSQRLESTDTQYF. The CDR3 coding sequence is TGCGCCAGCAGCCAAAGGCTGGAGAGCACAGATACGCAGTATTTT.

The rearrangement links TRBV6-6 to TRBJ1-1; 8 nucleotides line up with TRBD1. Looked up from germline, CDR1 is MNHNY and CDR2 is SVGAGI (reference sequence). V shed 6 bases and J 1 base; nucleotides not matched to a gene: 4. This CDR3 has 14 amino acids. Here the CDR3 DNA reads TGTGCCAGCAGACCCGGGACAGGGAACACTGAAGCTTTCTTT. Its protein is CASRPGTGNTEAFF.

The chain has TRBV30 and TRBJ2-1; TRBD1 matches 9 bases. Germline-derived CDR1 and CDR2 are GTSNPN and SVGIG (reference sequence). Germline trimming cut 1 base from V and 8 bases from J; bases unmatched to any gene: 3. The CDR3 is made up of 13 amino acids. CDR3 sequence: CAWSATGGHEQFF. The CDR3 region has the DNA TGTGCCTGGAGTGCTACAGGGGGCCATGAGCAGTTCTTC.

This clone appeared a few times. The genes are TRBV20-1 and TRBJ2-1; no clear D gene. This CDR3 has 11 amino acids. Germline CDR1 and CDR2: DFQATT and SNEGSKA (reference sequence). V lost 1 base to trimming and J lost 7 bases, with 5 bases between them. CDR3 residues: CSARGLNEQFF. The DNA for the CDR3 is TGCAGTGCTAGAGGACTTAATGAGCAGTTCTTC.

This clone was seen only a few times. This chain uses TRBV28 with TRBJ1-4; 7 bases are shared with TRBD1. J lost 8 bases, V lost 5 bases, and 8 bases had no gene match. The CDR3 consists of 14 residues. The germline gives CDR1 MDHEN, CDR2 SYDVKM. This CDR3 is CASSPTGVKEKLFF. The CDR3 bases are TGTGCCAGCAGTCCCACAGGGGTGAAGGAAAAACTGTTTTTT.

CDR3: CATRGDSSYNEQFF. CDR3 sequence (DNA): TGTGCCACGCGGGGCGATAGCTCCTACAATGAGCAGTTCTTC. The gene calls are TRBV5-4 and TRBJ2-1, with D possibly matching TRBD2 (6 bases). The V gene lost 9 bases and the J gene lost 0 bases, with 13 bases spanning the gap. CDR3 length: 14 amino acids. The germline V gene encodes CDR1 SGHNT and CDR2 YYREEE (reference sequence).

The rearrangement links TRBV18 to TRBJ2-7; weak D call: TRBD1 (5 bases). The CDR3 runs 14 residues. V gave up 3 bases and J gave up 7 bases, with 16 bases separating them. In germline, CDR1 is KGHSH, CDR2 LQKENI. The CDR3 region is CASSPVSGLGEQYF. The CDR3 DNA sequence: TGTGCCAGCTCACCTGTTTCAGGGTTAGGGGAGCAGTACTTC. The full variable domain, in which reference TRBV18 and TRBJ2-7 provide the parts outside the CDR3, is NAGVMQNPRHLVRRRGQEARLRCSPMKGHSHVYWYRQLPEEGLKFMVYLQKENIIDESGMPKERFSAEFPKEGPSILRIQQVVRGDSAAYFCASSPVSGLGEQYFGPGTRLTVT.

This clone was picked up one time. The CDR3 coding sequence is TGTGCCAGCAGTCCGGAAGAGACCCAGTACTTC. It yields the protein CASSPEETQYF. The rearrangement joins TRBV6-1 to TRBJ2-5, with D hard to call. Trimming pared 5 bases from V and 3 bases from J, leaving 4 bases between. The CDR3 has 11 residues. CDR1 and CDR2 (germline): MNHNS, SASEGT.

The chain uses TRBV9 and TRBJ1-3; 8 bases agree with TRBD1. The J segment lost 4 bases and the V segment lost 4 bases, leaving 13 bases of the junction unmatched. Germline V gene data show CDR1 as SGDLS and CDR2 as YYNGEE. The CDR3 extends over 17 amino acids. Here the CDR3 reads CASSPRQGNPGGNTIYF. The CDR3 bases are TGTGCCAGCAGCCCCCGACAGGGGAACCCGGGAGGAAACACCATATATTTT.

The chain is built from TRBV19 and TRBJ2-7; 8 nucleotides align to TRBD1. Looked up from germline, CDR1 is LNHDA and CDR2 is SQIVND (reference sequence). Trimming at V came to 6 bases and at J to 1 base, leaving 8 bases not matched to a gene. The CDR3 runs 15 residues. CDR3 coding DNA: TGTGCCAGTAGCTACGGACAGGGTAGTTCCTACGAGCAGTACTTC. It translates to CASSYGQGSSYEQYF. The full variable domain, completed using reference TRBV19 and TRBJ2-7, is DGGITQSPKYLFRKEGQNVTLSCEQNLNHDAMYWYRQDPGQGLRLIYYSQIVNDFQKGDIAEGYSVSREKKESFPLTVTSAQKNPTAFYLCASSYGQGSSYEQYFGPGTRLTVT.

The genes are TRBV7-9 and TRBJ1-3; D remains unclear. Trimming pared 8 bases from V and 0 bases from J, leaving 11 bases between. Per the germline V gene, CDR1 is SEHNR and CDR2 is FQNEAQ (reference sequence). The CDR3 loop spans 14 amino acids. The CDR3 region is CASGAGTSGNTIYF. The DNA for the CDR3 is TGTGCCAGCGGCGCGGGAACCTCTGGAAACACCATATATTTT.

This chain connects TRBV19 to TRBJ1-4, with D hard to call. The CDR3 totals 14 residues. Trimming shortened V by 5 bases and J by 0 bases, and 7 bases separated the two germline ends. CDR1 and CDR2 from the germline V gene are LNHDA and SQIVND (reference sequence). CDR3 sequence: CASSWRATNEKLFF. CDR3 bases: TGTGCCAGTAGTTGGCGGGCAACTAATGAAAAACTGTTTTTT.